These 5 T cell receptor beta chains came from one sample sequenced in a study of blood T cells in healthy people across ages. PCR was performed a second time for about 7 to 11 cycles using a sample-barcoded 5' primer and a J-beta primer mix. TCRdb fed the 5' RACE reads into MiXCR, producing one record per CDR3 protein. The sample holds around 870,000 distinct CDR3 sequences, more than 25% seen once. Specimen: blood. Receptors were obtained from a woman of 80 years or more in good health.

Turning to this clonotype: At one boundary the junction diverges from the germline segment, which might be a read error. The genes are TRBV7-2 and TRBJ2-7; D is unclear. The CDR3 has 13 residues. From germline, CDR1 is SGHTA and CDR2 FQGNSA. CDR3 residues: CAGSLGRLYEQYF. CDR3 nucleotides: TGTGCCGGCAGCTTAGGACGGCTCTACGAGCAGTACTTC.

V gene TRBV30 combines with J gene TRBJ2-3; TRBD2 agrees at 10 bases. V shed 7 bases and J 7 bases; nucleotides not matched to a gene: 14. Germline V CDR1 and CDR2: GTSNPN, SVGIG (reference sequence). This CDR3 has 15 amino acids. CDR3 protein: CAFGGGTSVKNTQYF. CDR3 coding DNA: TGTGCCTTCGGGGGCGGGACTAGCGTTAAAAATACGCAGTATTTT.

This clonotype was counted between two and nine times. The genes are TRBV7-9 and TRBJ1-1; the D gene is possibly TRBD1 (5 bases). The CDR3 consists of 15 residues. In germline, CDR1 is SEHNR, CDR2 FQNEAQ (reference sequence). The V end was cut by 5 bases, the J end by 3 bases, with 16 bases between. The chain's CDR3 is CASSPWTNKDTEAFF. CDR3 in DNA: TGTGCCAGCAGCCCTTGGACAAACAAGGACACTGAAGCTTTCTTT.

This clonotype occurred once. The J gene is TRBJ1-1, the V gene TRBV28; D perhaps matches TRBD1 (5 bases). Germline V gene data show CDR1 as MDHEN and CDR2 as SYDVKM. The CDR3 sequence is 13 residues long. V was trimmed by 10 bases and J by 1 base, leaving 13 bases between them. For the CDR3, the DNA is TGTGCCACCTCGGGACGGGCGAACACTGAAGCTTTCTTT. This sequence encodes CATSGRANTEAFF.

Turning to this clonotype: A much more abundant neighbour one base away suggests this may be a read error. The chain links TRBV7-2 to TRBJ2-1, with 8 bases lining up with TRBD2. The CDR3 runs to 14 residues. Germline CDR1 is SGHTA and CDR2 is FQGNSA. V trimming: 5 bases; J trimming: 4 bases; junction bases outside the gene matches: 4. The CDR3 bases are TGTGCCAGCAGCCAGACTAGCGCGTACAATGAGCAGTTCTTC. Translated: CASSQTSAYNEQFF.